Here is one T cell receptor beta chain with its context. Some clones are missing from TCRdb's copy, which holds only in-frame ones; the method was immunoSEQ multiplex PCR. This table holds 200,000 to 250,000 clones, roughly 80% found once. This specimen belongs to a study of blood T cell repertoires in COVID-19. With V trimmed by 3 bases and J by 2 bases, 4 bases remained unmatched. CDR1 is KGHSH, CDR2 LQKENI, per germline. The CDR3 sequence is 15 residues long. The sequence derives from a woman in her late teens or twenties with acute or convalescent COVID-19. This chain uses TRBV18 with TRBJ1-1, with 9 bases matching TRBD1. The sample consisted of peripheral blood. The CDR3 here is CASSPGTGYNTEAFF. The CDR3 region has the DNA TGTGCCAGCTCACCCGGGACAGGGTACAACACTGAAGCTTTCTTT.